One sample yielded the 7 T cell receptor beta chains listed below, sequenced in a study of post-analysis software for immune sequencing data. No antigens are known for them. TCR beta libraries were prepared from cDNA with unique molecular identifiers. TCRdb redid the calling of the PCR reads with MiXCR, one entry per CDR3 protein. The sample shows roughly 800,000 distinct CDR3 sequences, around 45% of them seen only once. Findings of the study overall: With TRBV5-6, TRBV5-1 and TRBV20-1 included, about 5 TRBV segments were more frequent in patients than in controls.

The sequenced sample was blood. The receptors come from a girl aged 10-17 years with multiple sclerosis.

The chain joins TRBV27 to TRBJ2-3, with 14 nucleotides matching TRBD2. The CDR3 totals 16 residues. Trimming took 6 bases from V and 4 from J; bases not matched to a gene: 6. Germline-derived CDR1 and CDR2 are MNHEY and SMNVEV (reference sequence). The CDR3 loop reads CASSRPGLAGADTQYF. The CDR3 nucleotides are TGTGCCAGCAGCCGACCGGGACTAGCGGGAGCAGATACGCAGTATTTT.

CDR3 residues: CSARANPLETQYF. The DNA of the CDR3 is TGCAGTGCTAGAGCGAACCCTCTGGAGACCCAGTACTTC. The rearrangement uses TRBV20-1 and TRBJ2-5; D is undetermined. Germline CDR1 and CDR2: DFQATT and SNEGSKA (reference sequence). The V gene lost 1 base and the J gene lost 5 bases, with 11 bases spanning the gap. The CDR3 runs 13 residues.

The chain uses TRBV12-3 or TRBV12-4 and TRBJ1-6; no clear D gene. The CDR3 extends over 13 amino acids. Trimming pared 3 bases from V and 7 bases from J, leaving 7 bases between. The CDR3 DNA reads as TGTGCCAGCAGTTTTGTCGAAAATTCACCCCTCCACTTT. Translating it yields CASSFVENSPLHF.

There are a few counts of this clonotype. V usage is TRBV20-1 and J usage is TRBJ2-7, with 11 bases that match TRBD2. CDR3 length equals 12 residues. Trimming at V came to 6 bases and at J to 8 bases, leaving 6 bases not matched to a gene. Per the germline V gene, CDR1 is DFQATT and CDR2 is SNEGSKA (reference sequence). The CDR3 DNA follows: TGCAGTGCAAATAGCGGGAGGGAAAAGCAGTACTTC. Its translation is CSANSGREKQYF.

This clonotype showed up many times. The V call is TRBV29-1, the J call TRBJ1-4; D is uncertain. From germline, CDR1 is SQVTM and CDR2 ANQGSEA. This CDR3 contains 15 residues. V was pared by 6 bases and J by 6 bases, with 20 bases between. CDR3 protein: CSVRTSRTVDEKLFF. CDR3 nucleotides: TGCAGCGTGCGGACTTCCCGGACCGTGGATGAAAAACTGTTTTTT.

This chain joins TRBV24-1 and TRBJ1-5, with D possibly TRBD1 on 5 matching bases. This CDR3 has 14 amino acids. CDR1 and CDR2 (germline): KGHDR, SFDVKD. With 4 bases removed from V and 7 bases from J, the gap between germline ends came to 13 bases. The CDR3 DNA is TGTGCCACCAGTGACCCAGGGTCGGGCCAGCCCCAGCATTTT. Its protein product is CATSDPGSGQPQHF.

V gene TRBV11-2 combines with J gene TRBJ1-2; D gene ambiguous. This CDR3 comprises 13 residues. Trimming took 5 bases from V and 4 from J, leaving 11 bases between them. Germline values: CDR1 SGHAT, CDR2 FQNNGV. The CDR3 sequence is CASSGTPLYGYTF. The CDR3 DNA reads TGTGCCAGCAGCGGAACTCCTCTCTATGGCTACACCTTC.